This T cell receptor beta chain was obtained from a study of blood T cell repertoires in COVID-19. Sequencing was performed with immunoSEQ multiplex PCR; in TCRdb, only in-frame clones are kept and a portion is missing. The data hold over 200,000 clones, with roughly four fifths observed a single time. The CDR3 contains 15 residues. Germline V gives CDR1 LGHDT, CDR2 YNNKEL (reference sequence). J gave up 3 bases and V 4 bases, and 8 bases lay outside the gene matches. Sequencing input: PBMCs or T cells enriched from blood (not recorded which). The source is a man between 60 and 70 years old who had recovered from COVID-19. The V call is TRBV3-1 (or the pseudogene TRBV3-2), the J call TRBJ1-2; 7 nucleotides agree with TRBD1. The CDR3 DNA follows: TGTGCCAGCAGCCCAGAGAGGGGGCATGACTATGGCTACACCTTC. Amino acid sequence: CASSPERGHDYGYTF.